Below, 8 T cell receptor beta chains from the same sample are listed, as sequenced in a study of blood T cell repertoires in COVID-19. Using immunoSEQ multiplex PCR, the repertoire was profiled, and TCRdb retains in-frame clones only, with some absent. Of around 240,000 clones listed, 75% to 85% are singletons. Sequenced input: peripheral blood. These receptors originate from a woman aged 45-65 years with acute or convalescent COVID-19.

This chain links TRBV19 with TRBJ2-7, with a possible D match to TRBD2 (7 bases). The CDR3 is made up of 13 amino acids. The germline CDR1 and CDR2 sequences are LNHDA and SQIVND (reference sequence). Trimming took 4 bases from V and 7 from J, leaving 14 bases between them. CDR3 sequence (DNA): TGTGCCAGTAGTAGGGGGGGGCCAGAGGAGCAGTACTTC. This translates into CASSRGGPEEQYF.

CDR3 loop: CASSQEGGYNEQFF. CDR3 in DNA: TGTGCCAGCAGCCAGGAGGGAGGCTACAATGAGCAGTTCTTC. The gene calls are TRBV3-1 (or the pseudogene TRBV3-2) and TRBJ2-1; tentatively, D is TRBD2 (6 bases). CDR3 length: 14 amino acids. The germline V gene encodes CDR1 LGHDT and CDR2 YNNKEL (reference sequence). V was pared by 3 bases and J by 3 bases, with 9 bases between.

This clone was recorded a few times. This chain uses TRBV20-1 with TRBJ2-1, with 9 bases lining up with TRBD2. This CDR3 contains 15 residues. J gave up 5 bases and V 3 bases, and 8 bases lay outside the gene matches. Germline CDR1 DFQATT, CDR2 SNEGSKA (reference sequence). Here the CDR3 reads CSASSRGGHHNEQFF. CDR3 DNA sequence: TGCAGTGCTAGTTCGCGGGGGGGCCATCACAATGAGCAGTTCTTC.

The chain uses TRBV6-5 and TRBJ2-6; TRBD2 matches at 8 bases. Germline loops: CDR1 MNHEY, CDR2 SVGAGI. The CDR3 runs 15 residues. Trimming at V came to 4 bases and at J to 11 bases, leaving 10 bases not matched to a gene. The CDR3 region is CASSSLAGGGDVLTF. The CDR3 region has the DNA TGTGCCAGCAGTTCCTTGGCGGGGGGTGGCGACGTCCTGACTTTC.

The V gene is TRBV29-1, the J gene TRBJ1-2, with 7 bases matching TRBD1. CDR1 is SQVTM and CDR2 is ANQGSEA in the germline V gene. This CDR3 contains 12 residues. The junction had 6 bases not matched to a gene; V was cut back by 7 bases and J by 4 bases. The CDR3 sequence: CSARQGTYGYTF. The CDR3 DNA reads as TGCAGCGCTCGACAGGGAACCTATGGCTACACCTTC.

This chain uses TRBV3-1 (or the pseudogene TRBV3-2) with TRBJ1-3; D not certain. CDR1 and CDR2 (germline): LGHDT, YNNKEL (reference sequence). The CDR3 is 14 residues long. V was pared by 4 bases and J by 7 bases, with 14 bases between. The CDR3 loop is CASSPGWKANTIYF. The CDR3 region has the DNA TGTGCCAGCAGCCCAGGATGGAAGGCCAACACCATATATTTT.

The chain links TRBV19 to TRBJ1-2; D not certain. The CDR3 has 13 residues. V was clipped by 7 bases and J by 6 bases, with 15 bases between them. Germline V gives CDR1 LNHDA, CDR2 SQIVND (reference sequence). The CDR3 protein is CASTTGFLNGYTF. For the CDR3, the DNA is TGTGCCAGTACCACGGGGTTCTTGAATGGCTACACCTTC.

In DNA, the CDR3 is TGTGCCAGCAGCTTAGCACTAGCGGGAGGATACGAGCAGTACTTC. Translation gives CASSLALAGGYEQYF. J is TRBJ2-7 and V is TRBV7-2; the match to TRBD2 covers 12 bases. Trimming at V came to 0 bases and at J to 4 bases, leaving 1 base not matched to a gene. The V gene's germline CDR1 is SGHTA and CDR2 FQGNSA. The CDR3 covers 15 residues.